The entry below describes one T cell receptor beta chain. The data were obtained in a study of blood T cell repertoires in COVID-19. Germline V gene sequence: CDR1 SEHNR, CDR2 FQNEAQ (reference sequence). The CDR3 is 15 amino acids. Trimming removed 0 bases from V and 5 bases from J, with 14 bases in between. Sequencing used immunoSEQ multiplex PCR; TCRdb keeps in-frame clones, though not all of them. The table shows fewer than 350,000 clones, with approximately 91% occurring only once. This sequence originates from a woman aged 40 to 50 with acute COVID-19. The material sequenced was PBMCs or T cells enriched from blood (not recorded which). J is TRBJ2-7 and V is TRBV7-9, with D perhaps TRBD2 (5 bases). CDR3 protein: CASSLAPRGSNEQYF. The CDR3 nucleotides read TGTGCCAGCAGCTTAGCTCCCCGGGGAAGTAACGAGCAGTACTTC.